This T cell receptor (beta chain) was identified during a study of OX40 agonist ivuxolimab in advanced cancers. Study as a whole: Averaging 60 years in age, with a range of roughly 20 to 90, the cohort was approximately 87% male.

CDR3 length: 17 residues. Assay used: immunoSEQ multiplex PCR; TCRdb lists only in-frame clones, some missing. The sample lists roughly 99,000 clones, under 95% occurring once. The V and J genes are TRBV21-1 and TRBJ1-5. TRBV21-1 has pseudogene status. The receptor comes from an adult with an advanced solid tumor such as melanoma, head and neck, liver or kidney cancer. Sequenced here: CD4+ or CD8+ T cells sorted from blood, sampled in a trial of the OX40 agonist ivuxolimab. The CDR3 DNA is TGTGCCAGCAGAGCAATCCGAGACGGTTATAGCAATCAGCCCCAGCATTTT. Translated: CASRAIRDGYSNQPQHF.